This entry concerns a single TCR beta chain. This entry belongs to a study of T cell changes during pregnancy in multiple sclerosis. The CDR3 spans 13 residues. Germline CDR1 and CDR2: SGHRS and YFSETQ. V shed 2 bases and J shed 0 bases, with 5 bases lying between them. Profiling relied on immunoSEQ multiplex PCR, and the TCRdb table lists in-frame clones only, not all of them. The repertoire holds 100,000 or so clones, with approximately 92% as singletons. The chain has TRBV5-1 and TRBJ1-1; perhaps TRBD1 as D (5 bases). Sample: peripheral blood, taken in the second trimester of pregnancy. The sequence was obtained from a female donor with multiple sclerosis, enrolled in a pregnancy study. For the CDR3, the DNA is TGCGCCAGCAGCTTCAGGGTGAACACTGAAGCTTTCTTT. Its protein is CASSFRVNTEAFF.